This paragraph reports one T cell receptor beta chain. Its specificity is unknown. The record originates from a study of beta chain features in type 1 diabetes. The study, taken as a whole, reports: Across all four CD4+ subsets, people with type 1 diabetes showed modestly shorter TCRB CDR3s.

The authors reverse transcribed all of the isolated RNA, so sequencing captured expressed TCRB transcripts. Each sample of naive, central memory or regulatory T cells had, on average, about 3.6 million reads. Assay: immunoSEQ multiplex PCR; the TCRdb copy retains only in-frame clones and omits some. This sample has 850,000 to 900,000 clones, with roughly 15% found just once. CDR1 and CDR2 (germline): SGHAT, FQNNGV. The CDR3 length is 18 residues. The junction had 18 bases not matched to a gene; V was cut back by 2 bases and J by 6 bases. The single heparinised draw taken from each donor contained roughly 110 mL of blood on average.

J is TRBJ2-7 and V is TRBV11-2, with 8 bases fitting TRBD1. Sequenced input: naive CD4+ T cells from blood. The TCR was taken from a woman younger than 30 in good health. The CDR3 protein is CASSLQYGPTGESTEQYF. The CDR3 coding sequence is TGTGCCAGCAGCTTACAGTACGGCCCGACAGGGGAATCCACCGAGCAGTACTTC.